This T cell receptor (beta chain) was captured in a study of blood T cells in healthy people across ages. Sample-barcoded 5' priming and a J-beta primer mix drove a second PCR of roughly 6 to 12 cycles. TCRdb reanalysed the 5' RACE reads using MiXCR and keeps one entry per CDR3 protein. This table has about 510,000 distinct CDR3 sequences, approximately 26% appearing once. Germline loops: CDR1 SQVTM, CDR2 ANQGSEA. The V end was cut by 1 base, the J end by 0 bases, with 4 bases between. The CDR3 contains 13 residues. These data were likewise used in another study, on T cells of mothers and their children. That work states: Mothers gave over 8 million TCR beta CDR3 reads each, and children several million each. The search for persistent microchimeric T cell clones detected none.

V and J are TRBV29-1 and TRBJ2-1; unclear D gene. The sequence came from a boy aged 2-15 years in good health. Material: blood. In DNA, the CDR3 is TGCAGCGTTGAAGCATTCTCCTACAATGAGCAGTTCTTC. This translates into CSVEAFSYNEQFF.